A selection of T cell receptor beta chains follows, all from one sample in a study of blood T cells in healthy people across ages. From the 5' RACE reads, TCRdb called clonotypes with MiXCR, one entry per CDR3 protein. The data contain about 1,500,000 distinct CDR3 sequences, about 40% of them singletons. Material for sequencing was blood. These receptors were taken from a woman aged 18 to 35 in good health. CDR3s include the opening cysteine and the closing phenylalanine or tryptophan. A D gene is named only where the DNA matches it firmly. Clone size is shown for a subset of rows, as once, few, many or a class of expanded clone.

v_call: TRBV21-1; d_call: -; clone_size: few; j_call: TRBJ1-1; cdr3_nt: TGTGCCAGCAGCAAAGCTCCAGGGGGCAAAAACACTGAAGCTTTCTTT; cdr3_aa: CASSKAPGGKNTEAFF
v_call: TRBV9; d_call: -; clone_size: few; j_call: TRBJ1-2; cdr3_nt: TGTGCCAGCACCTCTGGGGCGGGAAGCCATGGCTACACCTTC; cdr3_aa: CASTSGAGSHGYTF
v_call: TRBV12-3/TRBV12-4; d_call: TRBD2; clone_size: once; j_call: TRBJ2-3; cdr3_nt: TGTGCCAGCAGTTTGGGACTAGGCCCAGATACGCAGTATTTT; cdr3_aa: CASSLGLGPDTQYF
v_call: TRBV11-2; d_call: TRBD1; clone_size: -; j_call: TRBJ2-2; cdr3_nt: TGTCCCAGCAGCCTCCTCGGACAGGGGGCAGTAATAACCGGGGAGCTGTTTTTT; cdr3_aa: CPSSLLGQGAVITGELFF
v_call: TRBV11-1; d_call: -; clone_size: -; j_call: TRBJ1-4; cdr3_nt: TGTGCCAGCAGCCCCACCCGGACAGCAACTAATGAAAAACTGTTTTTT; cdr3_aa: CASSPTRTATNEKLFF
v_call: TRBV25-1; d_call: -; clone_size: -; j_call: TRBJ2-3; cdr3_nt: TGTGCCAGCAGTCTCCTACCCTCTAGCACAGATACGCAGTATTTT; cdr3_aa: CASSLLPSSTDTQYF
v_call: TRBV9; d_call: -; clone_size: -; j_call: TRBJ1-4; cdr3_nt: TGTGCCAGCAGCGTAGGAGGGGTGACTAGTGAAAAACTGTTTTTT; cdr3_aa: CASSVGGVTSEKLFF
v_call: TRBV24-1; d_call: TRBD1; clone_size: -; j_call: TRBJ2-3; cdr3_nt: TGTGCCACCAGTGATTTGGGGACAGACCCCTCCGATACGCAGTATTTT; cdr3_aa: CATSDLGTDPSDTQYF
v_call: TRBV12-3/TRBV12-4; d_call: TRBD2; clone_size: -; j_call: TRBJ2-7; cdr3_nt: TGTGCCAGCAGTTTGAGGTCTAGCGGGTTACAGGAGCAGTACTTC; cdr3_aa: CASSLRSSGLQEQYF
v_call: TRBV6-6; d_call: TRBD1; clone_size: -; j_call: TRBJ2-1; cdr3_nt: TGTGCCAGCTCAAGGGGGCAGGAAGTTCGGCAGTTCTTC; cdr3_aa: CASSRGQEVRQFF
v_call: TRBV5-1; d_call: -; clone_size: -; j_call: TRBJ2-1; cdr3_nt: TGCGCCAGCAGCTTGGCCGGATTTAGTGATGAGCAGTTCTTC; cdr3_aa: CASSLAGFSDEQFF
v_call: TRBV4-1; d_call: TRBD1; clone_size: few; j_call: TRBJ2-3; cdr3_nt: TGCGCCAGCAGCCAAGAGGATGAGACAGGGACGCAGTATTTT; cdr3_aa: CASSQEDETGTQYF
v_call: TRBV4-1; d_call: -; clone_size: -; j_call: TRBJ1-1; cdr3_nt: TGCGCCAGCAGCCAAGGGATGGGAGGAACCCTGAACACTGAAGCTTTCTTT; cdr3_aa: CASSQGMGGTLNTEAFF
v_call: TRBV27; d_call: TRBD2; clone_size: -; j_call: TRBJ2-3; cdr3_nt: TGTGCCAGCAGTTTATCACCCGGGCTAGCGGGAGTCAGTAGCACAGATACGCAGTATTTT; cdr3_aa: CASSLSPGLAGVSSTDTQYF
v_call: TRBV6-1; d_call: -; clone_size: -; j_call: TRBJ2-7; cdr3_nt: TGTGCCAGCGCGGAGGGAAGCTCCTACGAGCAGTACTTC; cdr3_aa: CASAEGSSYEQYF
v_call: TRBV5-5; d_call: -; clone_size: few; j_call: TRBJ2-3; cdr3_nt: TGTGCCAGCAGCTTGTTCGAATTCTCTAGCACAGATACGCAGTATTTT; cdr3_aa: CASSLFEFSSTDTQYF
v_call: TRBV2; d_call: -; clone_size: -; j_call: TRBJ2-1; cdr3_nt: TGTGCCACCACTGAGCGGAATGACTACAATGAGCAGTTCTTC; cdr3_aa: CATTERNDYNEQFF
v_call: TRBV20-1; d_call: -; clone_size: few; j_call: TRBJ1-1; cdr3_nt: TGCAGTGCTCTTCCGGGACAGAACACTGAAGCTTTCTTT; cdr3_aa: CSALPGQNTEAFF
v_call: TRBV20-1; d_call: TRBD2; clone_size: few; j_call: TRBJ2-7; cdr3_nt: TGCAGTGCTAGGCGGGAGGGCTACGAGCAGTACTTC; cdr3_aa: CSARREGYEQYF
v_call: TRBV20-1; d_call: -; clone_size: -; j_call: TRBJ1-2; cdr3_nt: TGCAGTGCTAGAAAGGATCTTAACTATGGCTACACCTTC; cdr3_aa: CSARKDLNYGYTF
v_call: TRBV20-1; d_call: TRBD2; clone_size: -; j_call: TRBJ2-1; cdr3_nt: TGCAGCCACGGGACTAGTCTCAATGAGCAGTTCTTC; cdr3_aa: CSHGTSLNEQFF
v_call: TRBV29-1; d_call: -; clone_size: few; j_call: TRBJ1-5; cdr3_nt: TGCAGCGTTGCGCACTCCAATAGCAATCAGCCCCAGCATTTT; cdr3_aa: CSVAHSNSNQPQHF
v_call: TRBV25-1; d_call: -; clone_size: few; j_call: TRBJ2-1; cdr3_nt: TGTGCCAGCAGTGATTGGGACCGCGCCTACAATGAGCAGTTCTTC; cdr3_aa: CASSDWDRAYNEQFF
v_call: TRBV2; d_call: -; clone_size: -; j_call: TRBJ2-7; cdr3_nt: TGTGCCAGCAGTGAAGAGAAAGTAGTTGACGAGCAGTACTTC; cdr3_aa: CASSEEKVVDEQYF
v_call: TRBV4-1; d_call: TRBD2; clone_size: -; j_call: TRBJ2-1; cdr3_nt: TGCGCCAGCAGCCAACTTAGCGGGGATGAGCAGTTCTTC; cdr3_aa: CASSQLSGDEQFF
v_call: TRBV15; d_call: TRBD1; clone_size: few; j_call: TRBJ2-1; cdr3_nt: TGTGCCACCAGCAGAGAGCCAGGGGGCTCCTACAATGAGCAGTTCTTC; cdr3_aa: CATSREPGGSYNEQFF
v_call: TRBV5-1; d_call: TRBD1; clone_size: -; j_call: TRBJ2-1; cdr3_nt: TGCGCCAGCAGCACCGGACAGGGACGGGGCTCCTACAATAAGCAGTTCTTC; cdr3_aa: CASSTGQGRGSYNKQFF
v_call: TRBV10-3; d_call: TRBD2; clone_size: few; j_call: TRBJ2-5; cdr3_nt: TGTGCCATCAGTGACCGGACTAGCGGGGGCGGAGAGACCCAGTACTTC; cdr3_aa: CAISDRTSGGGETQYF
v_call: TRBV6-1; d_call: -; clone_size: -; j_call: TRBJ1-6; cdr3_nt: TGTGCCAGCAGAAGAAAGGGAGGAGATAATTCACCCCTCCACTTT; cdr3_aa: CASRRKGGDNSPLHF
v_call: TRBV20-1; d_call: -; clone_size: -; j_call: TRBJ2-5; cdr3_nt: TGCAGTGCTAGTTTTTTTCAACGACGGGAGACCCAGTACTTC; cdr3_aa: CSASFFQRRETQYF
v_call: TRBV4-2; d_call: TRBD2; clone_size: once; j_call: TRBJ2-7; cdr3_nt: TGTGCCAGCAGCCAAGCCCCCCAGCGGGGGGACAATGAGCAGTACTTC; cdr3_aa: CASSQAPQRGDNEQYF
v_call: TRBV4-1; d_call: -; clone_size: -; j_call: TRBJ1-1; cdr3_nt: TGCGCCAGCAGCCGGGGACTTCTTGGTACTGAAGCTTTCTTT; cdr3_aa: CASSRGLLGTEAFF
v_call: TRBV14; d_call: -; clone_size: -; j_call: TRBJ2-7; cdr3_nt: TGTGCCAGCAGCCAAGTTGTGGGGACGGTTCCCTACGAGCAGTACTTC; cdr3_aa: CASSQVVGTVPYEQYF
v_call: TRBV29-1; d_call: -; clone_size: -; j_call: TRBJ1-5; cdr3_nt: TGCAGCGTTGAGGGCCCAGGAGGTCAGCCCCAGCATTTT; cdr3_aa: CSVEGPGGQPQHF
v_call: TRBV3-1; d_call: TRBD1; clone_size: -; j_call: TRBJ1-2; cdr3_nt: TGTGCCAGCAGCCGTCTGACAGGGATGGGTAACTATGGCTACACCTTC; cdr3_aa: CASSRLTGMGNYGYTF
v_call: TRBV20-1; d_call: -; clone_size: few; j_call: TRBJ2-1; cdr3_nt: TGCAGTGCTAGGGTTGGGGGACAACTTTACAATGAGCAGTTCTTC; cdr3_aa: CSARVGGQLYNEQFF
v_call: TRBV6-1; d_call: -; clone_size: -; j_call: TRBJ2-5; cdr3_nt: TGTGCCAGCAGCGACCTAGGGGGAGGCCCAGTAGGCAATGAGCAGTACTTC; cdr3_aa: CASSDLGGGPVGNEQYF
v_call: TRBV11-1; d_call: TRBD2; clone_size: -; j_call: TRBJ2-1; cdr3_nt: TGTGCCAGCAGCTTAGAGGTGCGGGAGTCCCTATACAATGAGCAGTTCTTC; cdr3_aa: CASSLEVRESLYNEQFF
v_call: TRBV29-1; d_call: -; clone_size: -; j_call: TRBJ2-7; cdr3_nt: TGCAGCGTTGGTGCCGGGACCACCTACGAGCAGTACTTC; cdr3_aa: CSVGAGTTYEQYF
v_call: TRBV2; d_call: TRBD1; clone_size: -; j_call: TRBJ1-2; cdr3_nt: TGTGCAAGTGACAGGGTGAACTATGGCTACACCTTC; cdr3_aa: CASDRVNYGYTF
v_call: TRBV11-1; d_call: TRBD2; clone_size: -; j_call: TRBJ2-5; cdr3_nt: TGTGCCACCGGCCGCAGCGGGAGTAGGGAGACCCAGTACTTC; cdr3_aa: CATGRSGSRETQYF